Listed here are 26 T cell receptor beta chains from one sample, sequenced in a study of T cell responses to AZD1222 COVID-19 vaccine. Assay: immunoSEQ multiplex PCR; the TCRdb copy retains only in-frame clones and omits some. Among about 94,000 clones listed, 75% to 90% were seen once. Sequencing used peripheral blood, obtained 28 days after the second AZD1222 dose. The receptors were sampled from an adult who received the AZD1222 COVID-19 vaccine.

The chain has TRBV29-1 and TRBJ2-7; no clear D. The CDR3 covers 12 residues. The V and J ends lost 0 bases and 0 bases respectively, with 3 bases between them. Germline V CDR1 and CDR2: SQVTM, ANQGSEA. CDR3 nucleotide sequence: TGCAGCGTTGAAGAATACTCCTACGAGCAGTACTTC. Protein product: CSVEEYSYEQYF.

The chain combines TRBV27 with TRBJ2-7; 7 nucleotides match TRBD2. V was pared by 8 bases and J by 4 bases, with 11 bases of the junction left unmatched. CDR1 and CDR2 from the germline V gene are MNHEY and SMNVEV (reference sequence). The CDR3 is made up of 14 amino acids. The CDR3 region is CASQGGSRAYEQYF. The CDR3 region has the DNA TGTGCCAGCCAGGGCGGGAGTAGGGCATACGAGCAGTACTTC.

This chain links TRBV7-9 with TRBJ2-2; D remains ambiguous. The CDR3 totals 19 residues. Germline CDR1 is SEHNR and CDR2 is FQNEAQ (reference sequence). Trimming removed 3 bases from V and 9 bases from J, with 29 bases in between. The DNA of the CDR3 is TGTGCCAGCAGCTTGAATCTCCGGCGTGGGTTAACTTCGACCCGGGAGCTGTTTTTT. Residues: CASSLNLRRGLTSTRELFF.

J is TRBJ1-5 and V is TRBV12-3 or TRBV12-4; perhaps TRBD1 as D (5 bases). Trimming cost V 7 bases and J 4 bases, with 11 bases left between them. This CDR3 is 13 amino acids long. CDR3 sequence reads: CASKQDPNQPQHF. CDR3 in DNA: TGTGCCAGCAAACAGGACCCGAATCAGCCCCAGCATTTT.

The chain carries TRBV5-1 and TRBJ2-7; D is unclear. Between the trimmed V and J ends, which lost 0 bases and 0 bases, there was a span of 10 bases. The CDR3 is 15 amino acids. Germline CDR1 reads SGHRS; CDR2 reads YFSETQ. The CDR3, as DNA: TGCGCCAGCAGCTTGGAGTGGCAGGTCTCCTACGAGCAGTACTTC. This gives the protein CASSLEWQVSYEQYF.

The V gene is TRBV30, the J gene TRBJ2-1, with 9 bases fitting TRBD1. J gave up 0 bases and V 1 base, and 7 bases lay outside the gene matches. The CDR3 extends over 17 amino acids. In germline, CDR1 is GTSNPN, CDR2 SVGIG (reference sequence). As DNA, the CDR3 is TGTGCCTGGAGTGCCGGGACAGGGTTTGGCTCCTACAATGAGCAGTTCTTC. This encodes CAWSAGTGFGSYNEQFF.

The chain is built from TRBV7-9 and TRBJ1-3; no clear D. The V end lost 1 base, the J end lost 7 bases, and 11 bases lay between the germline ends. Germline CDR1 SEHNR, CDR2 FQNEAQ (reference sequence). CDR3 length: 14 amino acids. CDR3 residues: CASSLGDSRNTIYF. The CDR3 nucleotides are TGTGCCAGCAGCTTAGGCGATTCCCGTAACACCATATATTTT.

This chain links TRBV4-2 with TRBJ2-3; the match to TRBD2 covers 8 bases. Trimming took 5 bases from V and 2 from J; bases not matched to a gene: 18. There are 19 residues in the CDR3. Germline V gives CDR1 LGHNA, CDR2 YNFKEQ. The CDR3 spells CASSFPKGREVLDTDTQYF. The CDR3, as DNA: TGTGCCAGCAGCTTCCCCAAGGGGCGGGAGGTCCTGGACACAGATACGCAGTATTTT.

The CDR3 region is CASSDGTGGITEAFF. CDR3 sequence (DNA): TGCGCCAGCAGTGATGGAACAGGGGGGATCACTGAAGCTTTCTTT. The chain joins TRBV10-1 to TRBJ1-1; TRBD1 matches 8 bases. The germline gives CDR1 WNHNN, CDR2 SYGVQD (reference sequence). This CDR3 is built from 15 residues. With 3 bases clipped from V and 4 bases from J, the junction kept 7 bases outside the gene matches.

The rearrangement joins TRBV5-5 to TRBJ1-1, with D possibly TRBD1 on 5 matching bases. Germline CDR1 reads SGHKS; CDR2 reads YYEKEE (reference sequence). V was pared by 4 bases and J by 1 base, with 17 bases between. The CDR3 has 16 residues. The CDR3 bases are TGTGCCAGCAGCCCGCTTGGGGCAGGGAGGAACACTGAAGCTTTCTTT. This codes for CASSPLGAGRNTEAFF.

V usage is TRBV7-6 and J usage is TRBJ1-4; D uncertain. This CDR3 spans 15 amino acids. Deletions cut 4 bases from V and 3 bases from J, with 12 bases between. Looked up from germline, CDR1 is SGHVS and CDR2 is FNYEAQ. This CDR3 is CASSSSLASNEKLFF. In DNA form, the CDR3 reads TGTGCCAGCAGCTCCTCGTTGGCATCTAATGAAAAACTGTTTTTT. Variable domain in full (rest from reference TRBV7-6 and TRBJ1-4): GAGVSQSPRYKVTKRGQDVALRCDPISGHVSLYWYRQALGQGPEFLTYFNYEAQQDKSGLPNDRFSAERPEGSISTLTIQRTEQRDSAMYRCASSSSLASNEKLFFGSGTQLSVL.

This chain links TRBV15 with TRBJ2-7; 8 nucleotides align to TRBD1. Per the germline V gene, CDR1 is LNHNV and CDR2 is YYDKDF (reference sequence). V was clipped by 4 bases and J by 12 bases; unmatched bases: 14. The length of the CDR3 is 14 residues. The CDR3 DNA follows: TGTGCCACCAGCAAAGACAGGGGACAACTACGATGGTACTTC. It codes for CATSKDRGQLRWYF.

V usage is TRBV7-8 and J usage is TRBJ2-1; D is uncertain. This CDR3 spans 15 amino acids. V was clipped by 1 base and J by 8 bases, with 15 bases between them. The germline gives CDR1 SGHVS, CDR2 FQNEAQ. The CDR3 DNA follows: TGTGCCAGCAGCTTAGGTCGGCAACCCTTAGATGAGCAGTTCTTC. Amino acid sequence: CASSLGRQPLDEQFF.

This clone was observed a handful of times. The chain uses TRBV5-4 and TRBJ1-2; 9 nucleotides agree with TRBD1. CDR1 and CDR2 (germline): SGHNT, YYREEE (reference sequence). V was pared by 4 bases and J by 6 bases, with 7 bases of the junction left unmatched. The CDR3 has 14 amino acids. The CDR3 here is CASSPTGGLDGYTF. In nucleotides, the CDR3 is TGTGCCAGCAGCCCGACAGGGGGATTGGATGGCTACACCTTC.

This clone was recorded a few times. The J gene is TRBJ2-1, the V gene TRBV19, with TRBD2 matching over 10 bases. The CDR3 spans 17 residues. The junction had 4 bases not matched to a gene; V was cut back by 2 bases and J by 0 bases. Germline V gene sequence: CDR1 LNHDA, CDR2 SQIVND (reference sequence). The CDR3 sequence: CASSIQSGRVSYNEQFF. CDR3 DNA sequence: TGTGCCAGTAGTATACAGAGCGGGAGGGTCTCCTACAATGAGCAGTTCTTC.

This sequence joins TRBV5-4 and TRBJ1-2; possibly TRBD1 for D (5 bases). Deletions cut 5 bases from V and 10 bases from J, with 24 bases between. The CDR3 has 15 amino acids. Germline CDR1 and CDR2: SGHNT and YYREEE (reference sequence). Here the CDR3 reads CASSTPGRDPVAYTF. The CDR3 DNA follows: TGTGCCAGCAGTACCCCGGGACGGGACCCAGTGGCCTACACCTTC.

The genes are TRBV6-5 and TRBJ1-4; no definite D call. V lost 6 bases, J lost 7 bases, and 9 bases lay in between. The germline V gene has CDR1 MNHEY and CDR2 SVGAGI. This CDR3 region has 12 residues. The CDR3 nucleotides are TGTGCCAGCAGCCCGGGCCCTGAAAAACTGTTTTTT. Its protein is CASSPGPEKLFF.

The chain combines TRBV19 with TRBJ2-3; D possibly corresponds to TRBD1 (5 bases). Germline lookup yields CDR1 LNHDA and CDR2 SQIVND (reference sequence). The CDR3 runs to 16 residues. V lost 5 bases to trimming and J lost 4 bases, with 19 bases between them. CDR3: CASSSYRMATPDTQYF. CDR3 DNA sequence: TGTGCCAGTAGTTCCTACAGGATGGCCACCCCAGATACGCAGTATTTT.

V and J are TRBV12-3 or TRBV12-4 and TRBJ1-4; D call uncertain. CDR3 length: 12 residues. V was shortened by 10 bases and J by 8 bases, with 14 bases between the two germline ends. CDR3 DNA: TGTGCCAACAAGTTGACGGAAGAAAAACTGTTTTTT. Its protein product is CANKLTEEKLFF.

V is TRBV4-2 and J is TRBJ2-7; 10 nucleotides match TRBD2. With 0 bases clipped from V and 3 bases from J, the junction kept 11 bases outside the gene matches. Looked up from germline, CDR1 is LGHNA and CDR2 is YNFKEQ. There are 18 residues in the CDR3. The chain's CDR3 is CASSQDLTSGVVIYEQYF. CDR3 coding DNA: TGTGCCAGCAGCCAAGATTTAACTAGCGGGGTGGTTATCTACGAGCAGTACTTC.

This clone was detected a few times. CDR3 sequence reads: CASSISGVSNEQFF. DNA for the CDR3: TGTGCCAGTAGTATCTCAGGGGTGAGCAATGAGCAGTTCTTC. The rearrangement links TRBV19 to TRBJ2-1; tentatively, D is TRBD1 (6 bases). V was trimmed by 3 bases and J by 6 bases, leaving 12 bases between them. Germline lookup yields CDR1 LNHDA and CDR2 SQIVND (reference sequence). The CDR3 runs 14 residues.

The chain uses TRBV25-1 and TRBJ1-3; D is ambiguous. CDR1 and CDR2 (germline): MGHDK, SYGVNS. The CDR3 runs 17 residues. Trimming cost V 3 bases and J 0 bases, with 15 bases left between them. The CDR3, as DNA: TGTGCCAGCAGTGAGACCCCAGAGCTCCTCTCTGGAAACACCATATATTTT. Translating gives CASSETPELLSGNTIYF.

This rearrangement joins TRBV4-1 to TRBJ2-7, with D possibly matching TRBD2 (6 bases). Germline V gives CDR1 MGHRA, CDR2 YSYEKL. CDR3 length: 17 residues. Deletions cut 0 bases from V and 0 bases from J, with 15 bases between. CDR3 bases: TGCGCCAGCAGCCAAGATAGTAAGCGGGCCGGCTCCTACGAGCAGTACTTC. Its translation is CASSQDSKRAGSYEQYF.

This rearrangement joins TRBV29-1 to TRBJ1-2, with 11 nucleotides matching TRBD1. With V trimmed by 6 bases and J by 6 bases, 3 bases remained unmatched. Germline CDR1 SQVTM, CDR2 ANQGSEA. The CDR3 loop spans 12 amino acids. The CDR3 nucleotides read TGCAGCGTCGGACAGGGGGCGGATGGCTACACCTTC. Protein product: CSVGQGADGYTF.

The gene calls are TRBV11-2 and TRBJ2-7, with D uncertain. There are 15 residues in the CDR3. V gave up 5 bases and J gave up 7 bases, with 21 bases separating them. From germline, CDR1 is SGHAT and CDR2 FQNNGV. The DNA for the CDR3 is TGTGCCAGCAGCCGTATATCGGGCCCCCTGGGAGAGCAGTACTTC. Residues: CASSRISGPLGEQYF.

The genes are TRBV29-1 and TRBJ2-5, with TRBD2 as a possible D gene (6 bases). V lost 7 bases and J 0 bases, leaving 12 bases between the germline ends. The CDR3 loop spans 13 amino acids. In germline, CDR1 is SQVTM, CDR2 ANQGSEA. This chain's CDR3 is CSALGGDQETQYF. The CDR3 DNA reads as TGCAGCGCCCTTGGCGGGGACCAAGAGACCCAGTACTTC.